These 24 T cell receptor beta chains share one sample of origin, sequenced in a study of memory CD4+ T cells and cytomegalovirus serostatus. Some clones are missing from TCRdb's copy, which holds only in-frame ones; the method was immunoSEQ multiplex PCR. Of about 62,000 clones detected, about 78% appear once; the ten largest clones hold about 4.8%. The sort gate was single viable CD3+CD4+CD8-CD45RO+ cells for memory CD4+ T cells. Sequenced sample: memory CD4+ T cells from blood. Receptors originate from an adult in good health and CMV-seropositive.

This clone showed up just a few times. The chain carries TRBV30 and TRBJ1-1, with D perhaps matching TRBD1 (5 bases). V was trimmed by 0 bases and J by 3 bases, leaving 17 bases between them. Germline CDR1 GTSNPN, CDR2 SVGIG (reference sequence). The CDR3 runs 16 residues. CDR3 DNA sequence: TGTGCCTGGAGTGTTTATCGCGGCAGGGTGGACACTGAAGCTTTCTTT. This codes for CAWSVYRGRVDTEAFF.

This chain joins TRBV7-9 and TRBJ2-3; D might be TRBD1 (5 bases). Trimming cost V 4 bases and J 2 bases, with 16 bases left between them. CDR1 SEHNR and CDR2 FQNEAQ come from the germline V gene (reference sequence). The CDR3 totals 16 residues. CDR3 nucleotides: TGTGCCAGCAGCTCCCGCCGTTTAGGGGACACAGATACGCAGTATTTT. Its translation is CASSSRRLGDTDTQYF.

This rearrangement joins TRBV7-9 to TRBJ1-1; no firm D call. This CDR3 has 13 residues. The V end lost 6 bases, the J end lost 1 base, and 9 bases lay between the germline ends. Germline values: CDR1 SEHNR, CDR2 FQNEAQ (reference sequence). The CDR3 protein is CASSQEGNTEAFF. The DNA of the CDR3 is TGTGCCAGCAGTCAAGAGGGGAACACTGAAGCTTTCTTT.

This clone was observed once. The chain is built from TRBV4-2 and TRBJ1-1; D is ambiguous. Per the germline V gene, CDR1 is LGHNA and CDR2 is YNFKEQ. The CDR3 covers 15 residues. The V and J ends lost 4 bases and 1 base respectively, with 13 bases between them. The chain's CDR3 is CASSPSEGTNTEAFF. For the CDR3, the DNA is TGTGCCAGCAGCCCATCCGAGGGAACGAACACTGAAGCTTTCTTT.

The genes are TRBV19 and TRBJ1-1, with D uncertain. The V gene's germline CDR1 is LNHDA and CDR2 SQIVND (reference sequence). The germline V and J ends were trimmed by 5 bases and 3 bases, with 10 bases remaining between them. The CDR3 extends over 13 amino acids. The CDR3 protein is CASSLGRHTEAFF. CDR3 nucleotides: TGTGCCAGTAGTCTAGGACGGCACACTGAAGCTTTCTTT.

This clone was detected a few times. This chain connects TRBV7-9 to TRBJ1-5; TRBD1 might be the D (5 bases). V lost 6 bases to trimming and J lost 6 bases, with 12 bases between them. This CDR3 is built from 13 residues. Germline lookup yields CDR1 SEHNR and CDR2 FQNEAQ (reference sequence). The CDR3 DNA is TGTGCCAGCAGAGCAGGGTGGGGTCAGCCCCAGCATTTT. It codes for CASRAGWGQPQHF. Based on the CDR3 plus reference TRBV7-9 and TRBJ1-5, the full variable domain is DTGVSQNPRHKITKRGQNVTFRCDPISEHNRLYWYRQTLGQGPEFLTYFQNEAQLEKSRLLSDRFSAERPKGSFSTLEIQRTEQGDSAMYLCASRAGWGQPQHFGDGTRLSIL.

This clone has just one count. CDR3 loop: CASSYSDIQYF. CDR3 DNA: TGTGCCAGCAGTTACTCGGACATTCAGTACTTC. The chain links TRBV6-5 to TRBJ2-4; D gene ambiguous. In germline, CDR1 is MNHEY, CDR2 SVGAGI. The CDR3 runs to 11 residues. V was shortened by 0 bases and J by 8 bases, with 2 bases between the two germline ends.

The V gene is TRBV20-1, the J gene TRBJ2-7; TRBD1 matches 9 bases. The CDR3 totals 11 residues. Losses at the gene ends were 6 bases for V and 6 bases for J; bases not matched to a gene: 3. CDR1 is DFQATT and CDR2 is SNEGSKA in the germline V gene (reference sequence). For the CDR3, the DNA is TGCAGTGCAAGACAGGGGGGCGAGCAGTACTTC. It yields the protein CSARQGGEQYF.

This clone was seen more than once but under ten times. The CDR3 DNA reads TGTGCCAGCAGGGCAGCTCCTTCTAACTATGGCTACACCTTC. It is translated as CASRAAPSNYGYTF. The chain links TRBV28 to TRBJ1-2; no definite D call. This CDR3 spans 14 amino acids. V was shortened by 6 bases and J by 0 bases, with 11 bases between the two germline ends. Germline V gene lookup returns CDR1 MDHEN and CDR2 SYDVKM.

This clone is medium-sized within its sample. This chain links TRBV7-2 with TRBJ2-7, with D maybe TRBD2 (7 bases). CDR3 size: 14 residues. The V end was cut by 3 bases, the J end by 6 bases, with 15 bases between. From germline, CDR1 is SGHTA and CDR2 FQGNSA. This CDR3 is CASSFGGGLAEQYF. The DNA of the CDR3 is TGTGCCAGCAGCTTTGGGGGGGGGCTGGCCGAGCAGTACTTC.

This clone was picked up a small number of times. The chain has TRBV5-1 and TRBJ2-1; D is undetermined. V gave up 3 bases and J gave up 7 bases, with 14 bases separating them. Germline V gene data show CDR1 as SGHRS and CDR2 as YFSETQ. CDR3 length equals 14 residues. The CDR3 here is CASSYEPLGNEQFF. DNA of the CDR3: TGCGCCAGCAGCTACGAGCCCCTTGGGAATGAGCAGTTCTTC.

Here the CDR3 reads CATSFSNSDTQYF. In DNA, the CDR3 is TGTGCCACCAGCTTTTCTAATTCAGATACGCAGTATTTT. This chain links TRBV15 with TRBJ2-3; D unresolved. V lost 5 bases to trimming and J lost 4 bases, with 10 bases between them. The CDR3 is 13 amino acids. Germline V gene lookup returns CDR1 LNHNV and CDR2 YYDKDF (reference sequence).

The chain links TRBV5-1 to TRBJ2-7, with 7 bases lining up with TRBD2. The CDR3 runs 15 residues. Germline CDR1 is SGHRS and CDR2 is YFSETQ. The V and J ends lost 6 bases and 5 bases, in that order; junction bases with no gene match: 14. The CDR3 DNA follows: TGCGCCAGCACGGTCCGACAAGCGGGAAACGACGAGCAGTACTTC. This encodes CASTVRQAGNDEQYF.

This clone has more than one count but fewer than ten. The chain couples TRBV4-1 to TRBJ1-4; the D is unclear. CDR1 and CDR2 (germline): MGHRA, YSYEKL. The CDR3 is 15 amino acids. Trimming took off 4 bases at V and 4 bases at J, with 13 bases between the two ends. Here the CDR3 reads CASSPSPLGNEKLFF. Written as DNA, the CDR3 is TGCGCCAGCAGCCCGAGCCCTCTGGGTAATGAAAAACTGTTTTTT.

The chain employs TRBV7-2 and TRBJ2-5; D is perhaps TRBD2 (5 bases). The ends were cut back, 4 bases at V and 5 bases at J, with 8 bases in the middle. CDR1 SGHTA and CDR2 FQGNSA come from the germline V gene. The CDR3 spans 12 residues. CDR3 sequence: CASSSQRETQYF. CDR3 coding DNA: TGTGCCAGCAGCTCACAGCGGGAGACCCAGTACTTC.

The chain uses TRBV13 and TRBJ1-2, with D possibly being TRBD1 (6 bases). Trimming shortened V by 6 bases and J by 3 bases, and 11 bases separated the two germline ends. The CDR3 length is 13 residues. Germline V gene sequence: CDR1 PRHDT, CDR2 FYEKMQ (reference sequence). The CDR3 sequence: CASRLGQHYGYTF. DNA for the CDR3: TGTGCCAGCAGACTCGGACAGCACTATGGCTACACCTTC. The variable domain in full, with the rest retrieved from reference TRBV13 and TRBJ1-2, is AAGVIQSPRHLIKEKRETATLKCYPIPRHDTVYWYQQGPGQDPQFLISFYEKMQSDKGSIPDRFSAQQFSDYHSELNMSSLELGDSALYFCASRLGQHYGYTFGSGTRLTVV.

The rearrangement uses TRBV6-6 and TRBJ1-3, with TRBD1 identical over 7 bases. Germline loops: CDR1 MNHNY, CDR2 SVGAGI (reference sequence). The V gene end was trimmed by 2 bases and the J gene end by 2 bases; junction bases not matched to a gene: 6. There are 16 residues in the CDR3. CDR3 sequence reads: CASSYRVRGTGNTIYF. CDR3 bases: TGTGCCAGCAGTTACCGAGTCAGGGGGACTGGAAACACCATATATTTT.

The rearrangement joins TRBV2 to TRBJ2-3; 7 positions match TRBD2. The CDR3 extends over 14 amino acids. The germline V gene encodes CDR1 SNHLY and CDR2 FYNNEI. Trimming took 3 bases from V and 2 from J; bases not matched to a gene: 2. The DNA for the CDR3 is TGTGCCAGCAGTGACGGGACTAACACAGATACGCAGTATTTT. This sequence encodes CASSDGTNTDTQYF.

The J gene is TRBJ2-7, the V gene TRBV5-1; tentatively, D is TRBD2 (5 bases). This CDR3 has 14 residues. V shed 1 base and J shed 5 bases, with 13 bases lying between them. Germline V CDR1 and CDR2: SGHRS, YFSETQ. The CDR3 spells CASSLSGRFDEQYF. The CDR3 bases are TGCGCCAGCAGCTTGTCTGGGAGATTCGACGAGCAGTACTTC.

This clone was recorded once. The rearrangement joins TRBV7-9 to TRBJ2-7; 9 nucleotides align to TRBD2. The V segment lost 7 bases and the J segment 2 bases; nucleotides outside the gene matches: 12. The CDR3 is 16 residues long. CDR1 SEHNR and CDR2 FQNEAQ come from the germline V gene (reference sequence). CDR3 coding DNA: TGTGCCAGCATGCGCGTTCGACTAGCGGATCCCTACGAGCAGTACTTC. Protein product: CASMRVRLADPYEQYF.

The chain has TRBV2 and TRBJ2-2; D may be TRBD2 (6 bases). The CDR3 totals 16 residues. Germline lookup yields CDR1 SNHLY and CDR2 FYNNEI. Trimming pared 3 bases from V and 4 bases from J, leaving 15 bases between. The CDR3 protein is CASSDQLLLATGELFF. DNA for the CDR3: TGTGCCAGCAGTGATCAACTTTTACTAGCCACCGGGGAGCTGTTTTTT.

The gene calls are TRBV7-2 and TRBJ2-7; 12 positions match TRBD2. The CDR3 has 17 residues. CDR1 is SGHTA and CDR2 is FQGNSA in the germline V gene. V dropped 2 bases and J dropped 5; count of bases not matched to a gene: 10. The CDR3, as DNA: TGTGCCAGCAGCTTACGGACTAGCGGGGCTTCAGGGCACGAGCAGTACTTC. Protein product: CASSLRTSGASGHEQYF.

The chain couples TRBV11-2 to TRBJ1-1; D remains ambiguous. This CDR3 is built from 15 residues. Germline CDR1 is SGHAT and CDR2 is FQNNGV. V gave up 5 bases and J gave up 3 bases, with 16 bases separating them. This CDR3 is CASSLPAPRDTEAFF. In nucleotides, the CDR3 is TGTGCCAGCAGCCTACCGGCCCCGCGGGACACTGAAGCTTTCTTT.

The chain combines TRBV7-2 with TRBJ1-2; tentative D call: TRBD1 (6 bases). The V and J ends lost 2 bases and 8 bases respectively, with 18 bases between them. CDR3 length: 15 amino acids. CDR1 is SGHTA, CDR2 FQGNSA, per germline. CDR3 amino acids: CASSLNGGGRVGYTF. CDR3 DNA sequence: TGTGCCAGCAGCTTAAACGGTGGGGGGCGAGTAGGCTACACCTTC. Combining the CDR3 with reference TRBV7-2 and TRBJ1-2 gives the whole variable domain GAGVSQSPSNKVTEKGKDVELRCDPISGHTALYWYRQSLGQGLEFLIYFQGNSAPDKSGLPSDRFSAERTGGSVSTLTIQRTQQEDSAVYLCASSLNGGGRVGYTFGSGTRLTVV.